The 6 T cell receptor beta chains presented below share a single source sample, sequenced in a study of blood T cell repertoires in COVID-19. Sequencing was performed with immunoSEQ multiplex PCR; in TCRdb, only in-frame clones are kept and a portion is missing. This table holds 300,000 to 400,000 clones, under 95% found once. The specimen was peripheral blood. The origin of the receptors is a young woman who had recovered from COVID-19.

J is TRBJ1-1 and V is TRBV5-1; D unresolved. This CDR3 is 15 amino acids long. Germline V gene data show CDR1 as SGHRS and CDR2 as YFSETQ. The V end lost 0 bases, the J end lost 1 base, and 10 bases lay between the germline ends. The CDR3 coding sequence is TGCGCCAGCAGCTTGGCCGGTAACAGGAACACTGAAGCTTTCTTT. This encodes CASSLAGNRNTEAFF.

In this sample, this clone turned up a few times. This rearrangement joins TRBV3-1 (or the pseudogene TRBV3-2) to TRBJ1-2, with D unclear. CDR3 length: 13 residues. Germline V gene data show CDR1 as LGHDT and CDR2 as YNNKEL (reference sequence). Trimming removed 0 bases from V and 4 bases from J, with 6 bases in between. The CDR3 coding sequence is TGTGCCAGCAGCCAAGACCCGGGCTATGGCTACACCTTC. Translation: CASSQDPGYGYTF.

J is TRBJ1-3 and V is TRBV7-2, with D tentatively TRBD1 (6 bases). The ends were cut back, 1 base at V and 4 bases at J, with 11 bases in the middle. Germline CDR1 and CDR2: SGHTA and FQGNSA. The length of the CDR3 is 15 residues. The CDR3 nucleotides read TGTGCCAGCAGCTTAGTACCAGGGGTCGGAAACACCATATATTTT. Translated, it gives CASSLVPGVGNTIYF.

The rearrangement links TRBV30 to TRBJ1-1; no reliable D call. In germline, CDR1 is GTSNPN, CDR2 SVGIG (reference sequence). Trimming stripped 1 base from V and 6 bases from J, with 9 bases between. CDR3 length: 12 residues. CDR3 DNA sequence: TGTGCCTGGAGTGGTCAGGTAGCTGAAGCTTTCTTT. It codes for CAWSGQVAEAFF.

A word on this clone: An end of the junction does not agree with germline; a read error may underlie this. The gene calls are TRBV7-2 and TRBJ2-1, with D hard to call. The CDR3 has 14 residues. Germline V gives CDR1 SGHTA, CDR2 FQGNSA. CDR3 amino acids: CASTLDPAGREQFF. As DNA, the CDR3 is TGTGCCAGCACCTTAGATCCTGCCGGTAGAGAGCAGTTCTTC.

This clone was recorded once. CDR3 DNA sequence: TGTGCCAGCAGCTTGGGCGGTGCATTTAATGAAAAACTGTTTTTT. Translation gives CASSLGGAFNEKLFF. The rearrangement uses TRBV5-6 and TRBJ1-4; D ambiguous. Trimming removed 0 bases at V and 4 bases at J, with 10 bases between. The germline V gene encodes CDR1 SGHDT and CDR2 YYEEEE. The length of the CDR3 is 15 residues.